A single sample gave rise to the 26 T cell receptor beta chains below, sequenced in a study of blood T cell repertoires in COVID-19. TCRdb's copy holds only in-frame clones and misses some; the assay was immunoSEQ multiplex PCR. The data hold 410,000 or so clones, with about 89% observed a single time. Material: peripheral blood. All receptors come from a woman in her 40s with COVID-19, enrolled during active disease.

This clone has just one count. The chain uses TRBV20-1 and TRBJ2-3, with 7 bases identical to TRBD2. J gave up 10 bases and V 5 bases, and 3 bases lay outside the gene matches. Germline V gene lookup returns CDR1 DFQATT and CDR2 SNEGSKA (reference sequence). CDR3 length equals 10 residues. The CDR3 nucleotides read TGCAGTGCTTTAGCGGGCGCGCAGTATTTT. Encoded protein: CSALAGAQYF.

This clone was recorded at least ten times. The chain combines TRBV6-2 or TRBV6-3 with TRBJ2-3; no clear D gene. V lost 5 bases, J lost 2 bases, and 17 bases lay in between. Germline V gene data show CDR1 as MNHEY and CDR2 as SVGEGT. The CDR3 sequence is 16 residues long. This CDR3 is CASSLRPSGVTDTQYF. CDR3 DNA sequence: TGTGCCAGCAGTCTCCGCCCGAGTGGAGTCACAGATACGCAGTATTTT.

The CDR3 spells CASTLQGFTEAFF. CDR3 DNA: TGTGCCAGCACCCTACAGGGTTTCACTGAAGCTTTCTTT. The chain combines TRBV6-5 with TRBJ1-1; tentatively, D is TRBD1 (6 bases). This CDR3 comprises 13 residues. Trimming shortened V by 7 bases and J by 4 bases, and 13 bases separated the two germline ends. CDR1 and CDR2 from the germline V gene are MNHEY and SVGAGI.

This chain uses TRBV7-9 with TRBJ2-1; TRBD2 agrees at 12 bases. CDR1 and CDR2 from the germline V gene are SEHNR and FQNEAQ (reference sequence). The CDR3 sequence is 16 residues long. J gave up 7 bases and V 5 bases, and 9 bases lay outside the gene matches. CDR3 residues: CASSPSSGRAENEQFF. For the CDR3, the DNA is TGTGCCAGCAGCCCATCTAGCGGGAGGGCGGAAAATGAGCAGTTCTTC.

A few counts support this clone. The rearrangement joins TRBV12-3 or TRBV12-4 to TRBJ1-1, with D possibly being TRBD1 (5 bases). The CDR3 is made up of 13 amino acids. V shed 6 bases and J shed 2 bases, with 10 bases lying between them. The CDR3 spells CASRGGSNTEAFF. The CDR3 nucleotides are TGTGCCAGCAGGGGGGGATCCAACACTGAAGCTTTCTTT.

V and J are TRBV6-5 and TRBJ1-2; 8 bases map to TRBD1. The CDR3 consists of 13 residues. V lost 2 bases and J lost 8; bases outside the gene matches: 4. Germline loops: CDR1 MNHEY, CDR2 SVGAGI. DNA of the CDR3: TGTGCCAGCAGTTACGGACAGGGAAACGGCTACACCTTC. Translated: CASSYGQGNGYTF.

The chain recombines TRBV7-9 with TRBJ2-3; 9 nucleotides match TRBD1. V shed 5 bases, J shed 4 bases, and the junction held 7 bases outside the gene matches. The CDR3 is 15 residues long. Germline V gene lookup returns CDR1 SEHNR and CDR2 FQNEAQ (reference sequence). CDR3 nucleotide sequence: TGTGCCAGCAGCCCGAGGACAGGGGCGCCAGATACGCAGTATTTT. Encoded protein: CASSPRTGAPDTQYF.

V usage is TRBV25-1 and J usage is TRBJ1-4, with D uncertain. Germline loops: CDR1 MGHDK, CDR2 SYGVNS. V lost 8 bases and J 8 bases, leaving 15 bases between the germline ends. This CDR3 region has 13 residues. CDR3: CASGKGGGEKLFF. The CDR3 DNA sequence: TGTGCCAGCGGGAAGGGAGGAGGAGAAAAACTGTTTTTT.

The V and J genes are TRBV5-1 and TRBJ1-4; D gene uncertain. The CDR3 is 13 amino acids. V was trimmed by 0 bases and J by 9 bases, leaving 9 bases between them. Germline V gives CDR1 SGHRS, CDR2 YFSETQ. The CDR3 coding sequence is TGCGCCAGCAGCTTGGGCGAGGGTAAAAAACTGTTTTTT. Translation gives CASSLGEGKKLFF.

Remarks on this clone: Other DNA variants within this sample encode the same CDR3. This rearrangement joins TRBV18 to TRBJ1-5; D ambiguous. Germline lookup yields CDR1 KGHSH and CDR2 LQKENI. Trimming stripped 3 bases from V and 1 base from J, with 10 bases between. This CDR3 is built from 15 residues. This chain's CDR3 is CASSPGGGSNQPQHF. The DNA for the CDR3 is TGTGCCAGCTCACCGGGTGGCGGCAGCAATCAGCCCCAGCATTTT.

J is TRBJ2-7 and V is TRBV27, with 7 bases fitting TRBD2. V shed 3 bases, J shed 9 bases, and the junction held 11 bases outside the gene matches. The germline V gene has CDR1 MNHEY and CDR2 SMNVEV (reference sequence). This CDR3 spans 14 amino acids. The CDR3 nucleotides read TGTGCCAGCAGTTTCCGGGAGCGGGATGCACGGCAGTACTTC. It translates to CASSFRERDARQYF.

The rearrangement links TRBV7-2 to TRBJ1-2; 8 nucleotides line up with TRBD1. The V gene end was trimmed by 3 bases and the J gene end by 8 bases; junction bases not matched to a gene: 14. The CDR3 length is 16 residues. CDR1 and CDR2 from the germline V gene are SGHTA and FQGNSA. The CDR3, as DNA: TGTGCCAGCAGCTTTGTGTGGACAGGGATGGGGGGAGGCTACACCTTC. The encoded protein is CASSFVWTGMGGGYTF.

The gene calls are TRBV5-1 and TRBJ1-5, with 10 bases that match TRBD1. The CDR3 totals 15 residues. CDR1 SGHRS and CDR2 YFSETQ come from the germline V gene. V shed 5 bases and J 8 bases; nucleotides not matched to a gene: 10. CDR3 DNA: TGCGCCAGCAGGTCGGGACAGGGGAAGACGGAGCCCCAGCATTTT. As protein: CASRSGQGKTEPQHF.

The chain uses TRBV18 and TRBJ2-2; D not certain. This CDR3 has 15 amino acids. V lost 1 base and J 7 bases, leaving 13 bases between the germline ends. Looked up from germline, CDR1 is KGHSH and CDR2 is LQKENI. The CDR3 spells CASSPLNLAVGELFF. As DNA, the CDR3 is TGTGCCAGCTCACCACTGAACCTGGCGGTCGGGGAGCTGTTTTTT.

V is TRBV10-3 and J is TRBJ1-1, with 10 bases lining up with TRBD1. The V segment lost 10 bases and the J segment 0 bases; nucleotides outside the gene matches: 5. CDR3 length equals 14 residues. In germline, CDR1 is ENHRY, CDR2 SYGVKD. The CDR3 sequence is CATWGTGVNTEAFF. CDR3 in DNA: TGTGCCACTTGGGGGACAGGGGTGAACACTGAAGCTTTCTTT.

This clone appeared a few times. The V call is TRBV19, the J call TRBJ2-7; 10 bases align to TRBD2. CDR1 and CDR2 from the germline V gene are LNHDA and SQIVND (reference sequence). The CDR3 is 14 residues long. J was trimmed by 3 bases and V by 5 bases; bases with no gene match: 4. CDR3: CASSRLAGFYEQYF. The DNA for the CDR3 is TGTGCCAGTAGTCGACTAGCGGGTTTCTACGAGCAGTACTTC.

This chain joins TRBV30 and TRBJ1-6; a weak D match, TRBD1 (6 bases). The length of the CDR3 is 14 residues. Germline V lookup: CDR1 GTSNPN, CDR2 SVGIG (reference sequence). Trimming took off 0 bases at V and 9 bases at J, with 12 bases between the two ends. CDR3 bases: TGTGCCTGGAGTGTAGCAGGGGCCGGTTCACCCCTCCACTTT. Protein sequence: CAWSVAGAGSPLHF. Supplemented by reference TRBV30 and TRBJ1-6, the full variable domain reads SQTIHQWPATLVQPVGSPLSLECTVEGTSNPNLYWYRQAAGRGLQLLFYSVGIGQISSEVPQNLSASRPQDRQFILSSKKLLLSDSGFYLCAWSVAGAGSPLHFGNGTRLTVT.

In nucleotides, the CDR3 is TGTGCCAGCAGCGGCCCCCCGGGACAGGCTTACTACGAGCAGTACTTC. As protein: CASSGPPGQAYYEQYF. The J gene is TRBJ2-7, the V gene TRBV7-9, with 8 bases that match TRBD1. The CDR3 totals 16 residues. The trim removed 5 bases at V and 3 bases at J, leaving 12 bases unmatched. Germline V gene sequence: CDR1 SEHNR, CDR2 FQNEAQ (reference sequence).

The chain couples TRBV9 to TRBJ2-6; D is unresolved. The germline CDR1 and CDR2 sequences are SGDLS and YYNGEE. Between the trimmed V and J ends, which lost 6 bases and 0 bases, there was a span of 7 bases. This CDR3 is built from 14 residues. CDR3 region: CASTRDSGANVLTF. DNA of the CDR3: TGTGCCAGCACACGAGACTCTGGGGCCAACGTCCTGACTTTC.

This chain joins TRBV6-2 or TRBV6-3 and TRBJ2-3, with D maybe TRBD1 (5 bases). CDR3 size: 16 residues. Germline V gene lookup returns CDR1 MNHEY and CDR2 SVGEGT. Trimming left V 5 bases short and J 2 bases short, with 17 bases between. CDR3: CASSPRLQVDTDTQYF. The CDR3 coding sequence is TGTGCCAGCAGTCCGCGATTACAGGTGGACACAGATACGCAGTATTTT.

The chain is built from TRBV5-1 and TRBJ2-7, with D perhaps TRBD1 (6 bases). This CDR3 has 15 amino acids. Trimming left V 4 bases short and J 5 bases short, with 19 bases between. The germline gives CDR1 SGHRS, CDR2 YFSETQ. As DNA, the CDR3 is TGCGCCAGCAGCCCCGAGGCAGGGGTCACTAACGAGCAGTACTTC. This translates into CASSPEAGVTNEQYF. Full variable domain (remainder filled in from reference TRBV5-1 and TRBJ2-7): KAGVTQTPRYLIKTRGQQVTLSCSPISGHRSVSWYQQTPGQGLQFLFEYFSETQRNKGNFPGRFSGRQFSNSRSEMNVSTLELGDSALYLCASSPEAGVTNEQYFGPGTRLTVT.

CDR3 loop: CASSPDGAGNTIYF. The DNA of the CDR3 is TGTGCCAGCAGCCCAGACGGGGCTGGAAACACCATATATTTT. The V call is TRBV7-9, the J call TRBJ1-3; D unclear. CDR1 SEHNR and CDR2 FQNEAQ come from the germline V gene (reference sequence). CDR3 length: 14 residues. The V end was cut by 5 bases, the J end by 2 bases, with 10 bases between. Looking up the rest from reference TRBV7-9 and TRBJ1-3 gives the full variable domain: DTGVSQNPRHKITKRGQNVTFRCDPISEHNRLYWYRQTLGQGPEFLTYFQNEAQLEKSRLLSDRFSAERPKGSFSTLEIQRTEQGDSAMYLCASSPDGAGNTIYFGEGSWLTVV.

The rearrangement joins TRBV19 to TRBJ1-5; D is unresolved. The CDR3 totals 16 residues. The V end lost 3 bases, the J end lost 7 bases, and 19 bases lay between the germline ends. CDR1 and CDR2 from the germline V gene are LNHDA and SQIVND (reference sequence). This chain's CDR3 is CASSMGFRLPGQPQHF. CDR3 nucleotides: TGTGCCAGTAGTATGGGTTTTCGGCTACCGGGGCAGCCCCAGCATTTT.

This rearrangement joins TRBV7-8 to TRBJ2-3; 9 nucleotides agree with TRBD2. With 8 bases clipped from V and 1 base from J, the junction kept 13 bases outside the gene matches. This CDR3 contains 17 residues. Germline values: CDR1 SGHVS, CDR2 FQNEAQ. The CDR3 region has the DNA TGTGCCAGCGTTTTCGTGCCACTAGCGGGCCGCACAGATACGCAGTATTTT. This translates into CASVFVPLAGRTDTQYF. The full variable domain, completed using reference TRBV7-8 and TRBJ2-3, is GAGVSQSPRYKVAKRGQDVALRCDPISGHVSLFWYQQALGQGPEFLTYFQNEAQLDKSGLPSDRFFAERPEGSVSTLKIQRTQQEDSAVYLCASVFVPLAGRTDTQYFGPGTRLTVL.

This chain joins TRBV7-2 and TRBJ2-3; D not resolved. Trimming removed 1 base from V and 0 bases from J, with 8 bases in between. This CDR3 is 15 amino acids long. Germline CDR1 is SGHTA and CDR2 is FQGNSA. The DNA of the CDR3 is TGTGCCAGCAGCTTAGAGACTCTTAGCACAGATACGCAGTATTTT. This encodes CASSLETLSTDTQYF. The whole variable domain, filled in from reference TRBV7-2 and TRBJ2-3, reads GAGVSQSPSNKVTEKGKDVELRCDPISGHTALYWYRQSLGQGLEFLIYFQGNSAPDKSGLPSDRFSAERTGGSVSTLTIQRTQQEDSAVYLCASSLETLSTDTQYFGPGTRLTVL.

The CDR3 region is CASKAEGDNSPLHF. DNA for the CDR3: TGTGCCAGCAAGGCCGAAGGGGATAATTCACCCCTCCACTTT. The gene calls are TRBV2 and TRBJ1-6; weak D call: TRBD1 (5 bases). CDR1 and CDR2 from the germline V gene are SNHLY and FYNNEI. Trimming took 7 bases from V and 5 from J, leaving 12 bases between them. The CDR3 has 14 amino acids.